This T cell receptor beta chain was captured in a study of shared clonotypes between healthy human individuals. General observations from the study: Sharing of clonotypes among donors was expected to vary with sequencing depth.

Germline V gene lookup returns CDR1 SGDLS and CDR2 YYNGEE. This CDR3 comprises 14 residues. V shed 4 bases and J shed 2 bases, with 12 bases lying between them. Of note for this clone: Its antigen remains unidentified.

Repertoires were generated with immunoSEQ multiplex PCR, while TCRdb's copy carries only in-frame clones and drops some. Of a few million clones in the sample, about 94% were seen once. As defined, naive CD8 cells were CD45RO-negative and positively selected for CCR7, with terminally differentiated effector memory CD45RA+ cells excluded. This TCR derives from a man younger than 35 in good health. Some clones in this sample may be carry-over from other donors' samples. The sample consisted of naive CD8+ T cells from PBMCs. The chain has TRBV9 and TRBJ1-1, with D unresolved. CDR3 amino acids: CASSPRVDNTEAFF. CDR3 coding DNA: TGTGCCAGCAGCCCAAGGGTCGACAACACTGAAGCTTTCTTT.